A single sample is the source of the 8 T cell receptor beta chains below, sequenced in a study of blood T cell repertoires in COVID-19. Produced via immunoSEQ multiplex PCR; TCRdb's table is partial and in-frame only. The sample holds almost 400,000 clones, about 89% seen once. Sequencing was carried out using peripheral blood. The receptor source for this set is an older woman with COVID-19, enrolled during active disease.

This clone was detected a few times. This chain links TRBV27 with TRBJ1-5, with 10 bases identical to TRBD1. The length of the CDR3 is 14 residues. Germline values: CDR1 MNHEY, CDR2 SMNVEV (reference sequence). V lost 8 bases and J lost 2; bases outside the gene matches: 3. In DNA, the CDR3 is TGTGCCAGCTGCGGGACAGGGGGCAATCAGCCCCAGCATTTT. Translation: CASCGTGGNQPQHF.

This chain connects TRBV18 to TRBJ1-1; a weak D match, TRBD1 (6 bases). The CDR3 covers 15 residues. Germline CDR1 is KGHSH and CDR2 is LQKENI. With 3 bases removed from V and 2 bases from J, the gap between germline ends came to 13 bases. The CDR3 loop reads CASSPGRGHNTEAFF. As DNA, the CDR3 is TGTGCCAGCTCACCCGGCAGGGGCCACAACACTGAAGCTTTCTTT.

J is TRBJ2-5 and V is TRBV10-2; possible D gene TRBD1, 5 bases. The germline gives CDR1 WSHSY, CDR2 SAAADI. V lost 4 bases, J lost 4 bases, and 10 bases lay in between. The CDR3 sequence is 13 residues long. The CDR3 bases are TGCGCCAGCAGTGGGGCAGGGTTAGAGACCCAGTACTTC. Translated, it gives CASSGAGLETQYF.

The chain employs TRBV5-1 and TRBJ1-1; D gene uncertain. Trimming took 3 bases from V and 1 from J, leaving 7 bases between them. The CDR3 is 13 residues long. Germline CDR1 SGHRS, CDR2 YFSETQ. This CDR3 is CASSYRANTEAFF. Here the CDR3 DNA reads TGCGCCAGCAGCTACAGAGCGAACACTGAAGCTTTCTTT.

V and J are TRBV4-1 and TRBJ2-1; 8 bases agree with TRBD2. CDR3 length equals 19 residues. V was clipped by 3 bases and J by 7 bases; unmatched bases: 20. The V gene's germline CDR1 is MGHRA and CDR2 YSYEKL. The CDR3 here is CASSHPERTGGRIANEQFF. The DNA of the CDR3 is TGCGCCAGCAGCCACCCCGAACGAACGGGGGGGCGGATAGCAAATGAGCAGTTCTTC.

The chain has TRBV6-5 and TRBJ2-2; D is perhaps TRBD2 (5 bases). V lost 7 bases to trimming and J lost 4 bases, with 10 bases between them. The CDR3 has 13 residues. CDR1 and CDR2 from the germline V gene are MNHEY and SVGAGI. In DNA, the CDR3 is TGTGCCAGCACTCGGACTGTCACCGGGGAGCTGTTTTTT. It codes for CASTRTVTGELFF.

The chain uses TRBV12-3 or TRBV12-4 and TRBJ1-4; D remains unclear. The CDR3 has 12 amino acids. V lost 6 bases and J 4 bases, leaving 6 bases between the germline ends. The chain's CDR3 is CASSPVNEKLFF. CDR3 nucleotide sequence: TGTGCCAGCAGCCCTGTTAATGAAAAACTGTTTTTT.

This chain links TRBV5-1 with TRBJ2-4; 7 bases match TRBD2. V was clipped by 0 bases and J by 7 bases; unmatched bases: 10. This CDR3 contains 16 residues. Germline CDR1 SGHRS, CDR2 YFSETQ. The CDR3 here is CASSLESPGGRNIQYF. CDR3 sequence (DNA): TGCGCCAGCAGCTTGGAGAGTCCGGGGGGAAGGAACATTCAGTACTTC.